One sample yielded the 12 T cell receptor beta chains listed below, sequenced in a study of CD8 T cells in ankylosing spondylitis. Study-level points and caveats: The study identified a TCR beta motif of under 10 highly homologous variants that appeared characteristic of ankylosing spondylitis blood.

TCRdb fed the 5' RACE reads into MiXCR, producing one record per CDR3 protein. The table lists 200,000 to 250,000 distinct CDR3 sequences, around 16% of them singletons. These receptors have no known antigen. Sequenced: blood, either unsorted or a sorted T cell fraction (not recorded which). These receptors came from a male donor with ankylosing spondylitis.

The chain has TRBV6-2 or TRBV6-3 and TRBJ2-7; 8 bases are shared with TRBD1. This CDR3 has 15 residues. V gave up 2 bases and J gave up 3 bases; unmatched junction bases: 6. Germline-derived CDR1 and CDR2 are MNHEY and SVGEGT. CDR3 in DNA: TGTGCCAGCAGTTACCCCCGGGACAGGCACTACGAGCAGTACTTC. Translated: CASSYPRDRHYEQYF.

The chain uses TRBV11-2 and TRBJ2-2; 11 bases match TRBD2. CDR3 length: 16 amino acids. Germline assignment: CDR1 SGHAT and CDR2 FQNNGV. With 1 base clipped from V and 4 bases from J, the junction kept 2 bases outside the gene matches. In DNA, the CDR3 is TGTGCCAGCAGCTTAGGACTAGCGGGGTCCACCGGGGAGCTGTTTTTT. Its translation is CASSLGLAGSTGELFF.

In DNA form, the CDR3 reads TGTGCCAGCAGCCCCTCGAGCGGGCTACACTCCTACGAGCAGTACTTC. It codes for CASSPSSGLHSYEQYF. The chain uses TRBV9 and TRBJ2-7; a weak D match, TRBD2 (6 bases). Trimming took off 4 bases at V and 0 bases at J, with 17 bases between the two ends. The CDR3 is 16 residues long. Looked up from germline, CDR1 is SGDLS and CDR2 is YYNGEE.

J is TRBJ2-3 and V is TRBV4-1, with no clear D. Germline CDR1 and CDR2: MGHRA and YSYEKL. The V and J ends lost 1 base and 0 bases respectively, with 8 bases between them. CDR3 length: 15 residues. The CDR3: CASSQVLTSTDTQYF. In DNA form, the CDR3 reads TGCGCCAGCAGCCAAGTTCTGACTAGCACAGATACGCAGTATTTT.

The chain joins TRBV29-1 to TRBJ1-2; D remains ambiguous. V dropped 2 bases and J dropped 4 bases, with 8 bases sitting between them. The CDR3 length is 12 residues. In germline, CDR1 is SQVTM, CDR2 ANQGSEA. Here the CDR3 reads CSVESGPYGYTF. DNA of the CDR3: TGCAGCGTTGAATCAGGACCCTATGGCTACACCTTC.

This clonotype came up a few times. The rearrangement joins TRBV20-1 to TRBJ2-1, with 7 bases identical to TRBD1. V lost 4 bases, J lost 3 bases, and 6 bases stayed unmatched. Germline V gives CDR1 DFQATT, CDR2 SNEGSKA (reference sequence). This CDR3 is built from 14 residues. CDR3 sequence: CSAITGVVYNEQFF. In nucleotides, the CDR3 is TGCAGTGCTATTACAGGGGTGGTCTACAATGAGCAGTTCTTC.

This clonotype came up a few times. This rearrangement joins TRBV10-2 to TRBJ2-7; 9 bases are shared with TRBD1. Unmatched junction bases numbered 5, after V lost 8 bases and J lost 0 bases. Germline V gene sequence: CDR1 WSHSY, CDR2 SAAADI. This CDR3 is built from 14 residues. DNA of the CDR3: TGCGCCAGCTATGGGACAGGGAGCTCCTACGAGCAGTACTTC. Its translation is CASYGTGSSYEQYF.

This clonotype was observed many times. Sequence at one end of the junction differs from germline and may be a read error. The V call is TRBV29-1, the J call TRBJ2-2; maybe TRBD1 (5 bases). The CDR3 is made up of 14 amino acids. The germline V gene has CDR1 SQVTM and CDR2 ANQGSEA. CDR3 coding DNA: TGTTCCGTTTTTGGACACCCGAACACCGGGGAGCTGTTTTTT. It codes for CSVFGHPNTGELFF.

The chain is built from TRBV6-1 and TRBJ2-5; 8 positions match TRBD2. V dropped 9 bases and J dropped 4; count of bases not matched to a gene: 10. The germline gives CDR1 MNHNS, CDR2 SASEGT. This CDR3 is built from 14 residues. The CDR3 DNA sequence: TGTGCCAGTTATAACGGGGGGGGAGGAGAGACCCAGTACTTC. The encoded protein is CASYNGGGGETQYF.

The CDR3 DNA reads TGCGCCAGCAGCCAAGACGGACTAGCGGGAGACACCGGGGAGCTGTTTTTT. Its translation is CASSQDGLAGDTGELFF. The chain recombines TRBV4-3 with TRBJ2-2; 13 bases align to TRBD2. V lost 0 bases, J lost 3 bases, and 1 base stayed unmatched. The CDR3 is made up of 17 amino acids. The germline V gene encodes CDR1 LGHNA and CDR2 YSLEER.

The chain links TRBV4-3 to TRBJ2-7; 9 nucleotides line up with TRBD1. J was trimmed by 3 bases and V by 5 bases; bases with no gene match: 8. The CDR3 totals 15 residues. The germline CDR1 and CDR2 sequences are LGHNA and YSLEER. DNA for the CDR3: TGCGCCAGCAGCTCCGGGACAGGGAATATCTACGAGCAGTACTTC. The encoded protein is CASSSGTGNIYEQYF.

This clonotype was counted a few times. This chain uses TRBV5-1 with TRBJ1-1; D is unresolved. The V end was cut by 1 base, the J end by 4 bases, with 5 bases between. This CDR3 region has 12 residues. CDR1 is SGHRS, CDR2 YFSETQ, per germline. The CDR3 region has the DNA TGCGCCAGCAGCTTGACTAGCACTGAAGCTTTCTTT. This gives the protein CASSLTSTEAFF.